This TCR beta chain was profiled in a study of PD-1 blockade in mismatch repair-deficient tumors. Study details: Patients had eleven to twelve mismatch repair-deficient cancer types, all previously treated and progressing. Findings and caveats of the study: After pembrolizumab, tumor-resident clones rose rapidly, then generally contracted before radiologic responses.

Generated by immunoSEQ multiplex PCR, the TCRdb table keeps only in-frame clones and is missing some. The data hold about 79,000 clones, with 80% to 90% observed a single time. Regarding this clone: The target antigen is unknown.

PCR or immunohistochemistry showed mismatch repair deficiency in every enrolled patient. TCR sequencing covered a few patients who responded to pembrolizumab. CDR1 is SQVTM and CDR2 is ANQGSEA in the germline V gene. The CDR3 is 15 residues long. Trimming took 6 bases from V and 7 from J; bases not matched to a gene: 15. The gene calls are TRBV29-1 and TRBJ2-1; 7 positions agree with TRBD2. Sequencing used peripheral blood, obtained 44 weeks after starting pembrolizumab. The sequence was collected from an adult with mismatch repair-deficient cancer. The CDR3: CSVATGLSLVNEQFF. Written as DNA, the CDR3 is TGCAGCGTCGCGACGGGACTATCCCTAGTAAATGAGCAGTTCTTC.